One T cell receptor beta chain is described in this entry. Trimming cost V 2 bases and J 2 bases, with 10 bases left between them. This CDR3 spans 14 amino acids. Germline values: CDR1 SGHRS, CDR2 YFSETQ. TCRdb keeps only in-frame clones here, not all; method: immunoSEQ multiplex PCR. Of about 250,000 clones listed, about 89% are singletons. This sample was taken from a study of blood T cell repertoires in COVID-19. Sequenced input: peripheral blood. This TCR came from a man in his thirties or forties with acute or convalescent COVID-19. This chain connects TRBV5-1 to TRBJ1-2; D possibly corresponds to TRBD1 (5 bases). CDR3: CASSLVTVNYGYTF. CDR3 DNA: TGCGCCAGCAGCTTAGTGACAGTCAACTATGGCTACACCTTC. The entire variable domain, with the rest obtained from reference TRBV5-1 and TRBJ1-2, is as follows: KAGVTQTPRYLIKTRGQQVTLSCSPISGHRSVSWYQQTPGQGLQFLFEYFSETQRNKGNFPGRFSGRQFSNSRSEMNVSTLELGDSALYLCASSLVTVNYGYTFGSGTRLTVV.